What follows is one TCR beta chain and its context. TCRdb reprocessed the 5' RACE reads with MiXCR, giving one entry per CDR3 protein. The sample lists about 320,000 distinct CDR3 sequences, around 4.4% occurring once. The entry originates in a study of T cells after yellow fever vaccination. Germline lookup yields CDR1 SGHVS and CDR2 FNYEAQ. The CDR3 sequence is 15 residues long. V shed 1 base and J shed 1 base, with 10 bases lying between them. The sequences come from PBMCs, collected 15 days after the yellow fever booster vaccination. This clonotype originated in a young man who received the YFV17D yellow fever vaccine. V and J are TRBV7-6 and TRBJ1-1; D is uncertain. CDR3 DNA sequence: TGTGCCAGCAGCTTAGGTCGGACGGGGAACACTGAAGCTTTCTTT. It codes for CASSLGRTGNTEAFF.